This T cell receptor (beta chain) was sequenced for a study of cytomegalovirus exposure and HLA in healthy donors. The CDR3 runs to 16 residues. Germline V gives CDR1 GTSNPN, CDR2 SVGIG (reference sequence). With V trimmed by 3 bases and J by 6 bases, 8 bases remained unmatched. PCR primers comprised 60 Vbeta and 13 Jbeta primers. The data were produced by immunoSEQ multiplex PCR, yet TCRdb's version contains in-frame clones alone and is incomplete. The sample carries over 130,000 clones, around 78% recorded once. V and J are TRBV30 and TRBJ2-2, with 12 bases matching TRBD1. This receptor was identified in a woman in her forties in good health and CMV-seropositive. The source material was PBMCs. The DNA of the CDR3 is TGTGCCTGGAGGGTCATGGGACAGGGGGCGGCCGGGGAGCTGTTTTTT. Amino acids: CAWRVMGQGAAGELFF.